This T cell receptor beta chain was obtained from a study of T cell responses to AZD1222 COVID-19 vaccine. Regarding the study as a whole: There were mostly white British donors and more females than males, and clonal diversity was possibly underestimated. There were vaccine-associated CD4 TCRs across spike, dominant at 160-218 and 743-854. Sampled repertoires all dated from after the peak T cell response.

Profiled with immunoSEQ multiplex PCR; TCRdb holds only in-frame clones, not every one. The sample yields roughly 87,000 clones, roughly 90% seen once. V lost 2 bases and J 5 bases, leaving 12 bases between the germline ends. Germline values: CDR1 MNHNS, CDR2 SASEGT. The length of the CDR3 is 14 residues. Whether given at about 4 or about 12 weeks, second doses were pooled. This clone has only one observation. Its antigen is still unknown. This sample comprised peripheral blood, obtained 28 days after the second AZD1222 dose. The sequence was obtained from an adult who received the AZD1222 COVID-19 vaccine. The chain employs TRBV6-1 and TRBJ1-1; possibly TRBD1 for D (6 bases). The CDR3 region is CASSEIPGVTEAFF. In DNA form, the CDR3 reads TGTGCCAGCAGTGAAATCCCAGGGGTAACTGAAGCTTTCTTT.